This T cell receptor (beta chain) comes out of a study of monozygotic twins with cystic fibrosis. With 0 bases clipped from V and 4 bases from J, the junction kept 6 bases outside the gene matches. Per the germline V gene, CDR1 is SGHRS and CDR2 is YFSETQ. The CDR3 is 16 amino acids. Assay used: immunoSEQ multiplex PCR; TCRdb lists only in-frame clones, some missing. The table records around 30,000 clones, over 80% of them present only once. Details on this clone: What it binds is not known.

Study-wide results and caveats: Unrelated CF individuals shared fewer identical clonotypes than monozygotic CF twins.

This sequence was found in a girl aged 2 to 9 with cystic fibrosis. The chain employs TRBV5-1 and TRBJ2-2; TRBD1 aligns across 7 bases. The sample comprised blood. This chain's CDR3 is CASSLVQGQSTGELFF. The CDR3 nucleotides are TGCGCCAGCAGCTTGGTCCAGGGACAGAGCACCGGGGAGCTGTTTTTT.